A single sample gave rise to the 16 T cell receptor beta chains below, sequenced in a study of cytomegalovirus exposure and HLA in healthy donors. The primer mix had 60 Vbeta and 13 Jbeta primers. Generated by immunoSEQ multiplex PCR, the TCRdb table keeps only in-frame clones and is missing some. The sample includes around 130,000 clones, roughly 87% of them seen just once. Sequenced sample: PBMCs. The receptors originated from a woman between 18 and 29 years old in good health and CMV-seronegative.

The rearrangement links TRBV2 to TRBJ1-2, with D unclear. The V end was cut by 4 bases, the J end by 2 bases, with 8 bases between. Germline V gene sequence: CDR1 SNHLY, CDR2 FYNNEI. The CDR3 consists of 13 residues. DNA of the CDR3: TGTGCCAGCAGTGTAACCGCGAACTATGGCTACACCTTC. Translation: CASSVTANYGYTF.

The V and J genes are TRBV9 and TRBJ2-3, with 7 bases aligning to TRBD1. V trimming: 3 bases; J trimming: 0 bases; junction bases outside the gene matches: 7. Looked up from germline, CDR1 is SGDLS and CDR2 is YYNGEE. This CDR3 comprises 16 residues. CDR3 DNA: TGTGCCAGCAGCGCGTTCCGGGACAGCAGCACAGATACGCAGTATTTT. It codes for CASSAFRDSSTDTQYF.

The V and J genes are TRBV6-1 and TRBJ1-2; a possible D gene is TRBD1 (5 bases). Trimming took off 7 bases at V and 0 bases at J, with 12 bases between the two ends. The CDR3 has 14 residues. CDR1 MNHNS and CDR2 SASEGT come from the germline V gene. The CDR3 sequence: CASTETATNYGYTF. The CDR3 DNA follows: TGTGCCAGCACAGAGACAGCTACTAACTATGGCTACACCTTC.

Points on this clone: Germline and junction disagree at one end, which may indicate a read error. The chain employs TRBV27 and TRBJ2-3; 8 bases map to TRBD1. The CDR3 sequence is 14 residues long. Germline CDR1 is MNHEY and CDR2 is SMNVEV (reference sequence). The CDR3 spells CASTLDRATATQYF. CDR3 nucleotides: TGTGCCAGCACCCTGGACAGGGCGACAGCTACGCAGTATTTT.

The CDR3, as DNA: TGCGCCAGCAGCCAATCCAGGGGGGCGAACACTGAAGCTTTCTTT. This sequence encodes CASSQSRGANTEAFF. The chain couples TRBV4-1 to TRBJ1-1; 7 bases are shared with TRBD1. Germline-derived CDR1 and CDR2 are MGHRA and YSYEKL. The CDR3 covers 15 residues. The J segment lost 1 base and the V segment lost 2 bases, leaving 4 bases of the junction unmatched.

This chain uses TRBV11-2 with TRBJ2-7, with D hard to call. V lost 0 bases and J 0 bases, leaving 15 bases between the germline ends. The length of the CDR3 is 17 residues. CDR1 and CDR2 (germline): SGHAT, FQNNGV. The CDR3 nucleotides are TGTGCCAGCAGCTTAGACGCCTCGGCAGCGAACTCCTACGAGCAGTACTTC. This translates into CASSLDASAANSYEQYF.

The rearrangement joins TRBV9 to TRBJ1-1; D uncertain. The CDR3 length is 13 residues. Trimming stripped 4 bases from V and 3 bases from J, with 10 bases between. The germline gives CDR1 SGDLS, CDR2 YYNGEE. For the CDR3, the DNA is TGTGCCAGCAGCTTCCGGGAGGACACTGAAGCTTTCTTT. The encoded protein is CASSFREDTEAFF.

The chain carries TRBV6-6 and TRBJ2-1, with 7 bases fitting TRBD1. Germline trimming cut 5 bases from V and 10 bases from J; bases unmatched to any gene: 5. The germline CDR1 and CDR2 sequences are MNHNY and SVGAGI (reference sequence). The CDR3 sequence is 12 residues long. The CDR3, as DNA: TGTGCCAGCAGTCCTGGGGGACAGGAGCAGTTCTTC. This sequence encodes CASSPGGQEQFF.

The CDR3 DNA reads TGCGCCAGCAGGACGTCCGGGGATCAGCCCCAGCATTTT. This translates into CASRTSGDQPQHF. The chain is built from TRBV10-2 and TRBJ1-5; D remains ambiguous. The V end lost 6 bases, the J end lost 5 bases, and 11 bases lay between the germline ends. Germline loops: CDR1 WSHSY, CDR2 SAAADI. This CDR3 has 13 residues.

This sequence joins TRBV29-1 and TRBJ1-1; D is perhaps TRBD1 (5 bases). V gave up 8 bases and J gave up 6 bases, with 10 bases separating them. Germline CDR1 is SQVTM and CDR2 is ANQGSEA. This CDR3 is built from 10 residues. For the CDR3, the DNA is TGCAGCTGGGGGGACGCTGAAGCTTTCTTT. Protein: CSWGDAEAFF.

The chain employs TRBV7-2 and TRBJ2-1; D is unclear. The CDR3 sequence is 15 residues long. V lost 4 bases and J 0 bases, leaving 10 bases between the germline ends. The germline V gene encodes CDR1 SGHTA and CDR2 FQGNSA. The CDR3 bases are TGTGCCAGCAGCTCCGACTCGCTCTCCTACAATGAGCAGTTCTTC. It yields the protein CASSSDSLSYNEQFF. Drawing the rest from reference TRBV7-2 and TRBJ2-1, the complete variable domain is GAGVSQSPSNKVTEKGKDVELRCDPISGHTALYWYRQSLGQGLEFLIYFQGNSAPDKSGLPSDRFSAERTGGSVSTLTIQRTQQEDSAVYLCASSSDSLSYNEQFFGPGTRLTVL.

The chain is built from TRBV6-5 and TRBJ2-7; 7 nucleotides match TRBD1. V lost 5 bases, J lost 6 bases, and 10 bases stayed unmatched. CDR3 length: 14 amino acids. Germline lookup yields CDR1 MNHEY and CDR2 SVGAGI. The CDR3 DNA sequence: TGTGCCAGCAGTCAGGTGCAGGGGGAAGCCGAGCAGTACTTC. The encoded protein is CASSQVQGEAEQYF.

This clone has only one observation. V usage is TRBV15 and J usage is TRBJ2-7; 7 bases map to TRBD1. The CDR3 is 19 amino acids. With 0 bases clipped from V and 2 bases from J, the junction kept 16 bases outside the gene matches. Germline values: CDR1 LNHNV, CDR2 YYDKDF (reference sequence). The CDR3 protein is CATSRDHGTVRSGAYEQYF. In DNA, the CDR3 is TGTGCCACCAGCAGAGATCATGGGACAGTTCGAAGTGGGGCCTACGAGCAGTACTTC.

The V call is TRBV6-1, the J call TRBJ1-4; maybe TRBD1 (5 bases). CDR3 size: 13 residues. V lost 11 bases to trimming and J lost 6 bases, with 16 bases between them. Germline CDR1 reads MNHNS; CDR2 reads SASEGT. This CDR3 reads CAALRGSDEKLFF. CDR3 bases: TGTGCCGCCCTAAGGGGTTCCGATGAAAAACTGTTTTTT.

The V call is TRBV19, the J call TRBJ1-3, with D unclear. CDR3 length: 14 residues. The germline V gene encodes CDR1 LNHDA and CDR2 SQIVND (reference sequence). Trimming removed 7 bases from V and 0 bases from J, with 10 bases in between. CDR3: CASKGGVSGNTIYF. The DNA for the CDR3 is TGTGCCAGTAAAGGCGGAGTCTCTGGAAACACCATATATTTT.

The chain employs TRBV6-5 and TRBJ1-4; D not certain. Per germline, CDR1 MNHEY and CDR2 SVGAGI. Trimming took off 0 bases at V and 8 bases at J, with 10 bases between the two ends. There are 14 residues in the CDR3. The CDR3 sequence: CASSYSIEVEKLFF. The CDR3 coding sequence is TGTGCCAGCAGTTACTCGATAGAAGTGGAAAAACTGTTTTTT.